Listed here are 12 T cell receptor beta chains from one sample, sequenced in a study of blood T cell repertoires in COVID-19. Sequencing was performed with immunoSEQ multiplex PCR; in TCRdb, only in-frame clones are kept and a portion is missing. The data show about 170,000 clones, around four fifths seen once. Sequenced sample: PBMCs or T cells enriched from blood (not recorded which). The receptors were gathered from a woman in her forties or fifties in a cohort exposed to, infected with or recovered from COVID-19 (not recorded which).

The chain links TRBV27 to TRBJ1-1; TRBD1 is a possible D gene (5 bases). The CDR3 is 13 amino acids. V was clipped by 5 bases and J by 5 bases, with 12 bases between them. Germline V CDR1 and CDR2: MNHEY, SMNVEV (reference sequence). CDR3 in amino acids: CASSRGIGTEAFF. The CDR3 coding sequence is TGTGCCAGCAGTAGGGGTATAGGGACTGAAGCTTTCTTT.

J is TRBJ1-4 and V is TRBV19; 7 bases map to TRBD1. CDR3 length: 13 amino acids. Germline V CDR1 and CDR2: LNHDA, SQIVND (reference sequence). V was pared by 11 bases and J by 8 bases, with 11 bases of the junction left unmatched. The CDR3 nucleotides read TGTGCCTCCTCTAGGACAGGAGGGGAAAAACTGTTTTTT. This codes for CASSRTGGEKLFF.

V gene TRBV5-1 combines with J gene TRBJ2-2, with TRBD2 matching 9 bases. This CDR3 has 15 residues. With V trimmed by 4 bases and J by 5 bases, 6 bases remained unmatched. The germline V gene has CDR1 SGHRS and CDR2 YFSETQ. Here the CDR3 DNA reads TGCGCCAGCAGCCTTAGCGGGGGTGGTACCGGGGAGCTGTTTTTT. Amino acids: CASSLSGGGTGELFF. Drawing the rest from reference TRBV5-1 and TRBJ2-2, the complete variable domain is KAGVTQTPRYLIKTRGQQVTLSCSPISGHRSVSWYQQTPGQGLQFLFEYFSETQRNKGNFPGRFSGRQFSNSRSEMNVSTLELGDSALYLCASSLSGGGTGELFFGEGSRLTVL.

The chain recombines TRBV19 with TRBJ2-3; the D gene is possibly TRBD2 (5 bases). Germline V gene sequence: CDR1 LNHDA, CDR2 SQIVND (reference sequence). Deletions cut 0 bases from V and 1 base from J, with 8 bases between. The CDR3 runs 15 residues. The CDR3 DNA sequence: TGTGCCAGTAGTATAGAGGGGAGCGGCACAGATACGCAGTATTTT. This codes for CASSIEGSGTDTQYF.

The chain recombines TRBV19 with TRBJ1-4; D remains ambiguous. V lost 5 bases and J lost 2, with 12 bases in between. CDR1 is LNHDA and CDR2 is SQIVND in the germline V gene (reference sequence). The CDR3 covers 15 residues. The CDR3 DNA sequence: TGTGCCAGTAGTGACTACGGGATGACTAATGAAAAACTGTTTTTT. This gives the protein CASSDYGMTNEKLFF.

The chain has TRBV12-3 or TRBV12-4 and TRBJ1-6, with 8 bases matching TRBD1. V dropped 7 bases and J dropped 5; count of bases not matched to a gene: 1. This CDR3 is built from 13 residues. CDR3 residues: CASNRGDNSPLHF. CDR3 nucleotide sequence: TGTGCCAGCAACAGGGGGGATAATTCACCCCTCCACTTT.

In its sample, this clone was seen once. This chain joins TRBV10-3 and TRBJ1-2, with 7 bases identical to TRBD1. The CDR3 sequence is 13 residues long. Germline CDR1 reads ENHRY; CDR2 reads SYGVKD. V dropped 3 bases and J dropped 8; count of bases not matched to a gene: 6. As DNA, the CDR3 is TGTGCCATCAGTGATCAAGGGGGCAACGGCTACACCTTC. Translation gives CAISDQGGNGYTF.

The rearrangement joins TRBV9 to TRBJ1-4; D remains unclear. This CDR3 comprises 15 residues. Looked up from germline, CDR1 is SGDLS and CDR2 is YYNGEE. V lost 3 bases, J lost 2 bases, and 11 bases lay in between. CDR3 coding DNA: TGTGCCAGCAGCGACCGGGGAAGCACTAATGAAAAACTGTTTTTT. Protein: CASSDRGSTNEKLFF.

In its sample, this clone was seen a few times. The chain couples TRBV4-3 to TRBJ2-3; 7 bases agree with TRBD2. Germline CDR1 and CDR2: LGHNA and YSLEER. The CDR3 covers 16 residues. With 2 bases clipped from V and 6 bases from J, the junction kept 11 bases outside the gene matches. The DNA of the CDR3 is TGCGCCAGCAGCCAACAATGGGCGGGGGAGGGGGATACGCAGTATTTT. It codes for CASSQQWAGEGDTQYF.

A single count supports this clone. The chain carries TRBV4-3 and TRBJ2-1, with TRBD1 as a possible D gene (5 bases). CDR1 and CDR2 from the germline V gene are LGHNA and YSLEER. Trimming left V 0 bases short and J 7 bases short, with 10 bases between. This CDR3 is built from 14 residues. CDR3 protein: CASSQDLKGNEQFF. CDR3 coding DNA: TGCGCCAGCAGCCAAGATCTCAAGGGGAATGAGCAGTTCTTC.

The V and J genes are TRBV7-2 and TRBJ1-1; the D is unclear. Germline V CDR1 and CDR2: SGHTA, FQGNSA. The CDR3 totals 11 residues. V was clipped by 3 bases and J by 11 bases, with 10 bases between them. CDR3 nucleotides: TGTGCCAGCAGCTTTCGTAGGGAGGCTTTCTTT. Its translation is CASSFRREAFF.

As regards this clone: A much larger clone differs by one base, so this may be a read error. This chain's CDR3 is CASSLDRGTDTQYF. The DNA of the CDR3 is TGTGCCAGCAGCTTGGACAGGGGCACAGATACGCAGTATTTT. V usage is TRBV5-5 and J usage is TRBJ2-3; D is perhaps TRBD1 (6 bases). V was clipped by 0 bases and J by 1 base, with 6 bases between them. Germline CDR1 is SGHKS and CDR2 is YYEKEE (reference sequence). The CDR3 totals 14 residues.